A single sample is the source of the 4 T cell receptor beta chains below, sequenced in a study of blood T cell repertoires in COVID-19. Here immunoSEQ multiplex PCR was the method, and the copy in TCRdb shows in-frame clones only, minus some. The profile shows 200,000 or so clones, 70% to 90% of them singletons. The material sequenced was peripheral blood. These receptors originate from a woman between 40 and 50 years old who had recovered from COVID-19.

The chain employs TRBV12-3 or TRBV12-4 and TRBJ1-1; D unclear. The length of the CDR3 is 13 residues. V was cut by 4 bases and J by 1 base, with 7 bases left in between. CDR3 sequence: CASSYEANTEAFF. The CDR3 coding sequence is TGTGCCAGCAGTTACGAGGCGAACACTGAAGCTTTCTTT.

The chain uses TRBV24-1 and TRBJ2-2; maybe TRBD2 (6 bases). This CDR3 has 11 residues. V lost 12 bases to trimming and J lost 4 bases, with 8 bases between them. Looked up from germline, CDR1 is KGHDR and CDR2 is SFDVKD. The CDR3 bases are TGTGCCGTGGGAGGCACCGGGGAGCTGTTTTTT. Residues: CAVGGTGELFF.

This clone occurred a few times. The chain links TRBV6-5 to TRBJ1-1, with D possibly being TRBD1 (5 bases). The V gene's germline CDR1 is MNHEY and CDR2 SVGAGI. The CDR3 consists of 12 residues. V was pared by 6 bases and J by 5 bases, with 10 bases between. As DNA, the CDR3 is TGTGCCAGCAGCCCAGGGATGACTGAAGCTTTCTTT. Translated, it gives CASSPGMTEAFF.

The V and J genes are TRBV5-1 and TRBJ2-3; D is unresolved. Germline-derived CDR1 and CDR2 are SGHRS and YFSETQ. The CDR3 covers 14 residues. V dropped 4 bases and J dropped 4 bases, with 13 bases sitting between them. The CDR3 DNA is TGCGCCAGCAGCATACAACGGGTTTCAGATACGCAGTATTTT. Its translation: CASSIQRVSDTQYF.